The 14 T cell receptor beta chains reported below all come from one sample, sequenced in a study of T cells after yellow fever vaccination. TCRdb reanalysed the 5' RACE reads using MiXCR and keeps one entry per CDR3 protein. The repertoire consists of 310,000 or so distinct CDR3 sequences, with around 3.6% occurring once and the leading ten covering about 25%. The starting material was PBMCs, obtained on the day of the yellow fever booster vaccination. The receptors were sampled from a man aged 18 to 30 who received the YFV17D yellow fever vaccine.

The chain links TRBV5-4 to TRBJ2-5, with D unresolved. The ends were cut back, 0 bases at V and 5 bases at J, with 14 bases in the middle. The germline V gene encodes CDR1 SGHNT and CDR2 YYREEE (reference sequence). The CDR3 runs 15 residues. This chain's CDR3 is CASSLDIAPRETQYF. CDR3 bases: TGTGCCAGCAGCTTGGATATAGCCCCCCGGGAGACCCAGTACTTC.

This clonotype was picked up a small number of times. The chain is built from TRBV6-5 and TRBJ1-1, with D possibly being TRBD1 (5 bases). CDR3 size: 16 residues. V lost 2 bases, J lost 0 bases, and 13 bases lay in between. The germline CDR1 and CDR2 sequences are MNHEY and SVGAGI. This CDR3 reads CASSYVPGILNTEAFF. In DNA form, the CDR3 reads TGTGCCAGCAGTTACGTTCCAGGGATTCTGAACACTGAAGCTTTCTTT.

The V call is TRBV5-1, the J call TRBJ1-2; perhaps TRBD1 as D (6 bases). Germline assignment: CDR1 SGHRS and CDR2 YFSETQ. The CDR3 is 16 amino acids. V dropped 1 base and J dropped 3 bases, with 16 bases sitting between them. The CDR3: CASSLTEGQRDYGYTF. The CDR3 DNA is TGCGCCAGCAGCTTGACAGAAGGACAGAGGGACTATGGCTACACCTTC.

This clonotype was picked up many times. The genes are TRBV6-5 and TRBJ2-2; possible D gene TRBD1, 7 bases. The ends were cut back, 6 bases at V and 5 bases at J, with 13 bases in the middle. This CDR3 has 14 residues. From germline, CDR1 is MNHEY and CDR2 SVGAGI. CDR3 protein: CASRSGGRTGELFF. CDR3 bases: TGTGCCAGCAGGTCAGGGGGGCGTACCGGGGAGCTGTTTTTT.

This clonotype was seen many times. Here the CDR3 reads CASSSQGPYGYTF. The CDR3 DNA follows: TGTGCCAGCAGTTCGCAGGGCCCATATGGCTACACCTTC. V gene TRBV6-2 or TRBV6-3 combines with J gene TRBJ1-2; D is perhaps TRBD1 (5 bases). Germline CDR1 is MNHEY and CDR2 is SVGEGT. There are 13 residues in the CDR3. The germline V and J ends were trimmed by 4 bases and 5 bases, with 11 bases remaining between them.

In its sample, this clonotype was seen many times. The rearrangement uses TRBV4-1 and TRBJ2-1; no clear D. The germline CDR1 and CDR2 sequences are MGHRA and YSYEKL. The CDR3 totals 15 residues. V was clipped by 2 bases and J by 0 bases, with 8 bases between them. The CDR3 DNA sequence: TGCGCCAGCAGCCAACCGGTAAGCTCCTACAATGAGCAGTTCTTC. Amino acid sequence: CASSQPVSSYNEQFF.

This clonotype was recorded at least ten times. The chain carries TRBV4-2 and TRBJ2-5, with a weak D call TRBD2 (6 bases). CDR1 is LGHNA, CDR2 YNFKEQ, per germline. The ends were cut back, 1 base at V and 1 base at J, with 13 bases in the middle. The CDR3 length is 16 residues. The CDR3 bases are TGTGCCAGCAGCCAAGGAGGCGTGGGGGGCCAAGAGACCCAGTACTTC. Translation: CASSQGGVGGQETQYF.

V usage is TRBV12-3 or TRBV12-4 and J usage is TRBJ1-2; possibly TRBD1 for D (6 bases). The V and J ends lost 0 bases and 1 base respectively, with 18 bases between them. The CDR3 sequence is 18 residues long. The chain's CDR3 is CASSLALGDITINYGYTF. The CDR3 DNA follows: TGTGCCAGCAGTTTAGCGCTGGGGGACATTACCATTAACTATGGCTACACCTTC.

J is TRBJ2-5 and V is TRBV7-9, with 10 nucleotides matching TRBD1. With V trimmed by 4 bases and J by 4 bases, 9 bases remained unmatched. This CDR3 contains 16 residues. In germline, CDR1 is SEHNR, CDR2 FQNEAQ (reference sequence). The CDR3 DNA reads as TGTGCCAGCAGCTCCTGGACAGGGGGTGGTAGAGAGACCCAGTACTTC. Its translation is CASSSWTGGGRETQYF.

This clonotype was detected a few times. The genes are TRBV28 and TRBJ2-4; TRBD2 might be the D (6 bases). The CDR3 sequence is 13 residues long. Trimming pared 8 bases from V and 9 bases from J, leaving 17 bases between. Germline CDR1 MDHEN, CDR2 SYDVKM. This chain's CDR3 is CASSLGVGGIQYF. The DNA of the CDR3 is TGTGCCAGCTCTCTTGGAGTGGGAGGCATTCAGTACTTC.

This clonotype appeared a few times. The rearrangement joins TRBV9 to TRBJ1-2; D not certain. V lost 1 base and J 0 bases, leaving 16 bases between the germline ends. The length of the CDR3 is 17 residues. Germline CDR1 reads SGDLS; CDR2 reads YYNGEE. This chain's CDR3 is CASSVSGLRASNYGYTF. The CDR3 nucleotides are TGTGCCAGCAGCGTAAGCGGACTTAGAGCGTCTAACTATGGCTACACCTTC.

This clonotype has ten or more counts. This chain links TRBV5-6 with TRBJ2-5, with 15 bases fitting TRBD2. This CDR3 region has 17 residues. The V segment lost 0 bases and the J segment 2 bases; nucleotides outside the gene matches: 2. Germline lookup yields CDR1 SGHDT and CDR2 YYEEEE. The CDR3 region is CASSLAGTSGGQETQYF. The CDR3 bases are TGTGCCAGCAGCTTGGCCGGGACTAGCGGGGGGCAAGAGACCCAGTACTTC.

The V call is TRBV4-1, the J call TRBJ2-5; TRBD1 aligns across 7 bases. CDR3 length: 18 amino acids. With V trimmed by 0 bases and J by 5 bases, 15 bases remained unmatched. Germline V lookup: CDR1 MGHRA, CDR2 YSYEKL. CDR3 DNA: TGCGCCAGCAGCCAAGAACCCGACGAGAGACAGGGCGGTGAGACCCAGTACTTC. Its translation is CASSQEPDERQGGETQYF.

At least ten counts were recorded for this clonotype. The J gene is TRBJ2-1, the V gene TRBV7-9; 11 bases match TRBD1. Germline loops: CDR1 SEHNR, CDR2 FQNEAQ (reference sequence). The CDR3 totals 17 residues. With V trimmed by 5 bases and J by 3 bases, 9 bases remained unmatched. CDR3 protein: CASSPPGQGAIYNEQFF. The CDR3 region has the DNA TGTGCCAGCAGCCCTCCCGGACAGGGGGCGATCTACAATGAGCAGTTCTTC. Full variable domain (remainder filled in from reference TRBV7-9 and TRBJ2-1): DTGVSQNPRHKITKRGQNVTFRCDPISEHNRLYWYRQTLGQGPEFLTYFQNEAQLEKSRLLSDRFSAERPKGSFSTLEIQRTEQGDSAMYLCASSPPGQGAIYNEQFFGPGTRLTVL.